One T cell receptor (beta chain) is described in this entry. What it binds is not known. The sample originates from a study of shared clonotypes between healthy human individuals. Study summary: CD4 naive and memory got three plates each, CD8 naive two, CD8 memory one.

Germline CDR1 reads SGHRS; CDR2 reads YFSETQ. CDR3 length: 16 amino acids. The V end was cut by 4 bases, the J end by 5 bases, with 22 bases between. General study points: Rarefaction showed sorted-subset sequencing was incomplete despite large depth. Shared clonotypes across all four donors exceeded non-shared ones in generation probability.

Each PCR replicate from the sorted subsets contained 200 to 250 ng DNA, which is tens of thousands of T cell genomes. Clones were read by immunoSEQ multiplex PCR, and TCRdb kept only the in-frame ones, dropping some. The sample yields 300,000 or so clones, approximately 74% seen once. This sequence originates from a man in his thirties or forties in good health. The sequenced sample was memory CD4+ T cells sorted from blood. Subset denoted: CD45RA-negative fraction. The rearrangement uses TRBV5-1 and TRBJ2-7; D perhaps matches TRBD1 (6 bases). CDR3 sequence reads: CASSGGTGLQANEQYF. The CDR3 nucleotides read TGCGCCAGCAGCGGGGGAACAGGGTTACAAGCTAACGAGCAGTACTTC.